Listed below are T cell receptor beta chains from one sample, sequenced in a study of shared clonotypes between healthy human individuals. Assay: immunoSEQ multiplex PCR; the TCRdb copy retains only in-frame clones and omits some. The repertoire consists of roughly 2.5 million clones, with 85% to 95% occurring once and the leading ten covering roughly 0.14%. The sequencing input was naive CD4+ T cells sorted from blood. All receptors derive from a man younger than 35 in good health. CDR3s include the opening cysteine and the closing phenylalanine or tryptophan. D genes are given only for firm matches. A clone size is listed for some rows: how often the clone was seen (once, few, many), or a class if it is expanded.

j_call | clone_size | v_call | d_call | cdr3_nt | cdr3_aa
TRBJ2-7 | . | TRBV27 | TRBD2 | TGTGCCAGCAGTTCGCCCGGACTAGCGGGAGCCCGAAGCCACCTGCGGTACGAGCAGTACTTC | CASSSPGLAGARSHLRYEQYF
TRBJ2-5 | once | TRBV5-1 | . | TGCGCCAGTTCCGTCGAAGAGACCCAGTACTTC | CASSVEETQYF
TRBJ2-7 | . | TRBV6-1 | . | TGTGCCAGCTTGCTTGTCGGGGACTTATCCTACGAGCAGTACTTC | CASLLVGDLSYEQYF
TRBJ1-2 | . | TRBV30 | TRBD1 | TGTGCCTGGGAACGACAGGGCGGCTACACCTTC | CAWERQGGYTF
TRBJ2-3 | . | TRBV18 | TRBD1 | TGTGCCAGCCACAAAACCACCTCCGGGACAGCCATCACAGATACGCAGTATTTT | CASHKTTSGTAITDTQYF
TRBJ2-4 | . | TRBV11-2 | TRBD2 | TGTGCCAGCAGCTTAGCTGGGGGAGGGAACATTCAGTACTTC | CASSLAGGGNIQYF
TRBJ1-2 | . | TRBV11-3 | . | TGTGCCAGCAGCCAAAGTCCAGAACCATTTTACTATGGCTACACCTTC | CASSQSPEPFYYGYTF
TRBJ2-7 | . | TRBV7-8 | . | TGTGCCAGCAGCCCCGGCCGAGACAGTTACTCCTACGAGCAGTACTTC | CASSPGRDSYSYEQYF
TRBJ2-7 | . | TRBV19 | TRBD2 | TGTGCCAGTAGTATAGGAAGACTAGCGGGCTACGAGCAGTACTTC | CASSIGRLAGYEQYF
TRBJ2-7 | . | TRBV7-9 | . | TGTGCCAGCAGCCGAGGACAACTCTCCTACGAGCAGTACTTC | CASSRGQLSYEQYF
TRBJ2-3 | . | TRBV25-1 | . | TGTGCCAGCAGTCCGCGGCTCGGGGCAGATACGCAGTATTTT | CASSPRLGADTQYF
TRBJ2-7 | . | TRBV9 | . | TGTGCCAGCAGCGTAGCCGCAGGGGGAGGCTACGAGCAGTACTTC | CASSVAAGGGYEQYF
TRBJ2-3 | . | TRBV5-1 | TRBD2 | TGCGCCAGCAGCTGGACTAGCGGGGGGAACACAGATACGCAGTATTTT | CASSWTSGGNTDTQYF
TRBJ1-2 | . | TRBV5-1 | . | TGCGCCAGCAGCTTGGGTGGGGACTATGGCTACACCTTC | CASSLGGDYGYTF
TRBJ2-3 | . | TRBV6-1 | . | TGTGCCAGCAGTGATAGTTCAGGGGGGAGGGAAACGCAGTATTTT | CASSDSSGGRETQYF
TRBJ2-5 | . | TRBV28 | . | TGTGCCAGCAGTTTTGTCGGGTTAATCGAGACCCAGTACTTC | CASSFVGLIETQYF
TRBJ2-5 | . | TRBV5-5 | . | TGTGCCAGCAGCTTGGGACCACAAGAGACCCAGTACTTC | CASSLGPQETQYF